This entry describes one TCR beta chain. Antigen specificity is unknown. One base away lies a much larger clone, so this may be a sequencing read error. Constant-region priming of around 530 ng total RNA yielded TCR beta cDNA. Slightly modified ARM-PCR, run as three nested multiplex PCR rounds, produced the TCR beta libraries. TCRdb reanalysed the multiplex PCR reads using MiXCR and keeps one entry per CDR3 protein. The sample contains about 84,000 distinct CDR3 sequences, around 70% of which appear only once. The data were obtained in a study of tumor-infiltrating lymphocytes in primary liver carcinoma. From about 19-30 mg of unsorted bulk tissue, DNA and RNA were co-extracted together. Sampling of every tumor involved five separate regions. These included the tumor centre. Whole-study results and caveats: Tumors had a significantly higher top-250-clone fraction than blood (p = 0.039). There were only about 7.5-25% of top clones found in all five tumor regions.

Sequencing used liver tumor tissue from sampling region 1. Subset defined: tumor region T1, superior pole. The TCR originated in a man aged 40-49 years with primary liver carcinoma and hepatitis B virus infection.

CDR3 coding DNA: TGTGCCAGCAGCTTAGGATGGGGCATTGAGCAGTTCTTC. Its protein is CASSLGWGIEQFF. The rearrangement links TRBV7-9 to TRBJ2-1; maybe TRBD1 (5 bases). CDR1 is SEHNR and CDR2 is FQNEAQ in the germline V gene (reference sequence). The CDR3 runs 13 residues. V gave up 1 base and J gave up 9 bases, with 10 bases separating them.